One and the same sample provided the 11 T cell receptor beta chains below, sequenced in a study of response to subunit inactivated influenza vaccine. MiXCR, run by TCRdb on the RT-PCR reads, gives a single entry per CDR3 protein. The sample lists about 650,000 distinct CDR3 sequences; about a sixth were seen once. Sequenced here: PBMCs from blood, sampled approximately 13 days after vaccination. These receptors all stem from a man aged 45-65 years who received an inactivated influenza vaccine.

The genes are TRBV4-3 and TRBJ2-1; TRBD2 matches at 9 bases. V shed 0 bases and J 7 bases; nucleotides not matched to a gene: 7. The germline gives CDR1 LGHNA, CDR2 YSLEER. This CDR3 is 16 amino acids long. Here the CDR3 reads CASSQEGSGGGNEQFF. Written as DNA, the CDR3 is TGCGCCAGCAGCCAAGAAGGTAGCGGGGGAGGTAATGAGCAGTTCTTC.

This chain links TRBV7-2 with TRBJ2-1; the match to TRBD2 covers 8 bases. Germline trimming cut 1 base from V and 8 bases from J; bases unmatched to any gene: 7. CDR1 and CDR2 from the germline V gene are SGHTA and FQGNSA. This CDR3 is 15 amino acids long. The CDR3 sequence: CASSLELGLGDEQFF. The CDR3 region has the DNA TGTGCCAGCAGCTTAGAACTGGGACTAGGGGATGAGCAGTTCTTC.

This clonotype was seen at least ten times. CDR3 nucleotides: TGCAGTGCGCAGCCGGGGCACGGCAATCAGCCCCAGCATTTT. Its translation: CSAQPGHGNQPQHF. V gene TRBV20-1 combines with J gene TRBJ1-5; TRBD1 is a possible D gene (5 bases). The V gene's germline CDR1 is DFQATT and CDR2 SNEGSKA (reference sequence). CDR3 length equals 14 residues. The V and J ends lost 6 bases and 2 bases respectively, with 14 bases between them.

This clonotype was counted a few times. The chain employs TRBV6-5 and TRBJ2-1; 11 bases fit TRBD2. The length of the CDR3 is 17 residues. The germline V gene encodes CDR1 MNHEY and CDR2 SVGAGI. V was pared by 2 bases and J by 3 bases, with 6 bases of the junction left unmatched. CDR3 residues: CASSYDLAGGNYNEQFF. The CDR3 DNA reads as TGTGCCAGCAGTTACGATCTAGCGGGGGGAAACTACAATGAGCAGTTCTTC.

Notes on this clonotype: Just one base apart from a much larger clone, this may be a read error. V and J are TRBV6-6 and TRBJ2-7; D remains ambiguous. The J call is in doubt because the DNA end fits TRBJ2-1 better. Germline V gives CDR1 MNHNY, CDR2 SVGAGI (reference sequence). The CDR3 contains 13 residues. CDR3 coding DNA: TGTGCCAGCAATACCGGGCCTTCCTACGAGCAGTTCTTC. Encoded protein: CASNTGPSYEQFF.

The table lists this clonotype with a few counts. The chain combines TRBV24-1 with TRBJ1-2, with TRBD1 identical over 9 bases. Germline-derived CDR1 and CDR2 are KGHDR and SFDVKD. The CDR3 has 15 residues. J was trimmed by 8 bases and V by 4 bases; bases with no gene match: 10. CDR3 in DNA: TGTGCCACCAGTGACTCCGATGGGACAGGGAAAGGCTACACCTTC. It specifies CATSDSDGTGKGYTF.

In this sample, this clonotype turned up many times. The genes are TRBV6-5 and TRBJ2-7; possibly TRBD1 for D (6 bases). The CDR3 sequence is 14 residues long. Trimming pared 6 bases from V and 1 base from J, leaving 13 bases between. Germline V lookup: CDR1 MNHEY, CDR2 SVGAGI. This CDR3 is CASRHRDKSYEQYF. In DNA, the CDR3 is TGTGCCAGCAGACACCGGGACAAATCCTACGAGCAGTACTTC.

In its sample, this clonotype was seen a few times. J is TRBJ1-1 and V is TRBV25-1, with D possibly being TRBD1 (5 bases). This CDR3 region has 16 residues. Germline CDR1 and CDR2: MGHDK and SYGVNS. Trimming stripped 1 base from V and 4 bases from J, with 16 bases between. DNA of the CDR3: TGTGCCAGCAGTGAATTCGGGTACGGGGCTGCCACTGAAGCTTTCTTT. It yields the protein CASSEFGYGAATEAFF.

The chain is built from TRBV29-1 and TRBJ2-2; D perhaps matches TRBD2 (6 bases). CDR1 SQVTM and CDR2 ANQGSEA come from the germline V gene. The CDR3 length is 12 residues. Between the trimmed V and J ends, which lost 6 bases and 5 bases, there was a span of 10 bases. CDR3 sequence: CSVPGTTGELFF. For the CDR3, the DNA is TGCAGCGTACCCGGGACTACCGGGGAGCTGTTTTTT.

This clonotype was detected a few times. V is TRBV28 and J is TRBJ1-6; D is undetermined. Trimming stripped 3 bases from V and 9 bases from J, with 15 bases between. The CDR3 covers 15 residues. The germline V gene has CDR1 MDHEN and CDR2 SYDVKM. CDR3 loop: CASSFIEVLGSPLHF. The CDR3 DNA reads TGTGCCAGCAGTTTTATCGAGGTGTTGGGTTCACCCCTCCACTTT. The full variable domain, completed using reference TRBV28 and TRBJ1-6, is DVKVTQSSRYLVKRTGEKVFLECVQDMDHENMFWYRQDPGLGLRLIYFSYDVKMKEKGDIPEGYSVSREKKERFSLILESASTNQTSMYLCASSFIEVLGSPLHFGNGTRLTVT.

The chain combines TRBV4-2 with TRBJ2-5; D may be TRBD1 (5 bases). Germline lookup yields CDR1 LGHNA and CDR2 YNFKEQ. The CDR3 spans 15 residues. V gave up 0 bases and J gave up 2 bases, with 10 bases separating them. The CDR3 coding sequence is TGTGCCAGCAGCCAAGAACAGGCGTTGCAAGAGACCCAGTACTTC. This gives the protein CASSQEQALQETQYF.